A single sample is the source of the 14 T cell receptor beta chains below, sequenced in a study of blood T cell repertoires in COVID-19. Sequenced by immunoSEQ multiplex PCR; TCRdb stores in-frame clones only, minus some. The sample carries some 150,000 clones, 88% recorded once. The sequenced sample was peripheral blood. All receptors come from a human donor in a cohort sampled during active COVID-19.

The chain uses TRBV19 and TRBJ1-4; D is uncertain. This CDR3 has 13 residues. The V end was cut by 3 bases, the J end by 8 bases, with 10 bases between. CDR1 LNHDA and CDR2 SQIVND come from the germline V gene (reference sequence). CDR3 loop: CASSIDAGEKLFF. The CDR3 coding sequence is TGTGCCAGTAGTATTGATGCGGGGGAAAAACTGTTTTTT.

This clone came up once. This chain joins TRBV6-5 and TRBJ1-4; D not resolved. Germline assignment: CDR1 MNHEY and CDR2 SVGAGI. Trimming took off 5 bases at V and 5 bases at J, with 15 bases between the two ends. CDR3 size: 15 residues. CDR3 coding DNA: TGTGCCAGCAGTACCCTCGCAGGTTTGAATGAAAAACTGTTTTTT. Translating gives CASSTLAGLNEKLFF.

Only one count was recorded for this clone. V gene TRBV6-6 combines with J gene TRBJ1-2; tentative D call: TRBD1 (5 bases). The ends were cut back, 4 bases at V and 4 bases at J, with 10 bases in the middle. Germline CDR1 reads MNHNY; CDR2 reads SVGAGI (reference sequence). The CDR3 covers 13 residues. The CDR3 protein is CASSFRGGYGYTF. The DNA for the CDR3 is TGTGCCAGCAGTTTTAGGGGCGGCTATGGCTACACCTTC.

V is TRBV5-4 and J is TRBJ2-3, with unresolved D. The germline V gene encodes CDR1 SGHNT and CDR2 YYREEE (reference sequence). CDR3 length: 13 amino acids. Trimming pared 4 bases from V and 4 bases from J, leaving 10 bases between. DNA of the CDR3: TGTGCCAGCAGCCCGGCTAGAGCAGATACGCAGTATTTT. It is translated as CASSPARADTQYF.

The rearrangement uses TRBV6-5 and TRBJ2-1; 7 bases match TRBD1. The CDR3 sequence is 16 residues long. V lost 0 bases and J lost 4; bases outside the gene matches: 6. Germline values: CDR1 MNHEY, CDR2 SVGAGI. CDR3 amino acids: CASSYSRTGPYNEQFF. The CDR3 nucleotides are TGTGCCAGCAGTTACTCCAGGACAGGACCATACAATGAGCAGTTCTTC.

This chain uses TRBV5-4 with TRBJ2-1; TRBD2 matches at 8 bases. J lost 5 bases, V lost 3 bases, and 7 bases had no gene match. Germline CDR1 and CDR2: SGHNT and YYREEE (reference sequence). This CDR3 is built from 15 residues. The CDR3 spells CASSWKRERDNEQFF. CDR3 DNA sequence: TGTGCCAGCAGCTGGAAGCGGGAGCGGGACAATGAGCAGTTCTTC.

The chain employs TRBV11-1 and TRBJ2-7; tentatively, D is TRBD1 (5 bases). CDR1 and CDR2 (germline): SGHAT, FQDESV (reference sequence). This CDR3 region has 14 residues. Trimming took off 0 bases at V and 3 bases at J, with 9 bases between the two ends. The CDR3 region has the DNA TGTGCCAGCAGCTTAGCGGCAGGGTACTACGAGCAGTACTTC. This encodes CASSLAAGYYEQYF.

The chain couples TRBV29-1 to TRBJ2-7, with D tentatively TRBD1 (5 bases). V gave up 4 bases and J gave up 3 bases, with 19 bases separating them. CDR3 length: 15 amino acids. Germline lookup yields CDR1 SQVTM and CDR2 ANQGSEA. The CDR3 loop is CSVVKGSQYDYEQYF. Here the CDR3 DNA reads TGCAGCGTTGTAAAGGGGTCCCAGTATGACTACGAGCAGTACTTC.

The rearrangement uses TRBV2 and TRBJ2-5, with D possibly matching TRBD2 (6 bases). V lost 6 bases to trimming and J lost 4 bases, with 9 bases between them. The V gene's germline CDR1 is SNHLY and CDR2 FYNNEI. This CDR3 has 12 amino acids. CDR3: CASRDYRETQYF. Here the CDR3 DNA reads TGTGCCAGCAGGGACTACAGAGAGACCCAGTACTTC.

The chain uses TRBV28 and TRBJ1-3; the D is unclear. The germline V gene has CDR1 MDHEN and CDR2 SYDVKM. Trimming removed 5 bases from V and 2 bases from J, with 19 bases in between. This CDR3 is 17 amino acids long. DNA of the CDR3: TGTGCCAGCAGTGCCCGGGGTTCGGTCTCCGCTGGAAACACCATATATTTT. Translation: CASSARGSVSAGNTIYF.

The J gene is TRBJ2-7, the V gene TRBV5-4; 11 nucleotides match TRBD2. This CDR3 is built from 14 residues. Looked up from germline, CDR1 is SGHNT and CDR2 is YYREEE (reference sequence). V lost 4 bases, J lost 4 bases, and 4 bases stayed unmatched. The CDR3 bases are TGTGCCAGCAGCGCCGGGACTAGCGGATACGAGCAGTACTTC. Its protein is CASSAGTSGYEQYF.

The chain recombines TRBV28 with TRBJ1-5; tentative D call: TRBD1 (6 bases). Trimming shortened V by 3 bases and J by 3 bases, and 21 bases separated the two germline ends. Germline CDR1 is MDHEN and CDR2 is SYDVKM. The CDR3 is made up of 18 amino acids. CDR3 loop: CASSFLTGGQVTNQPQHF. The CDR3 DNA follows: TGTGCCAGCAGTTTCCTCACCGGGGGGCAGGTGACCAATCAGCCCCAGCATTTT.

The chain couples TRBV19 to TRBJ2-5; D is uncertain. Germline-derived CDR1 and CDR2 are LNHDA and SQIVND (reference sequence). The CDR3 is 16 amino acids. Trimming cost V 3 bases and J 5 bases, with 19 bases left between them. The CDR3 DNA reads TGTGCCAGTAGTATCGGTAGGTCAGGCCGCCGGGAGACCCAGTACTTC. Its translation: CASSIGRSGRRETQYF.

V and J are TRBV27 and TRBJ1-2, with D possibly TRBD1 on 5 matching bases. The CDR3 consists of 13 residues. Germline lookup yields CDR1 MNHEY and CDR2 SMNVEV (reference sequence). Trimming stripped 4 bases from V and 6 bases from J, with 12 bases between. The CDR3 region has the DNA TGTGCCAGCAGTTCTCAATACAGGCATGGCTACACCTTC. Protein sequence: CASSSQYRHGYTF.